The 8 T cell receptor beta chains given below trace back to one sample, sequenced in a study of cytomegalovirus exposure and HLA in healthy donors. The PCR made use of 60 Vbeta and 13 Jbeta primers. Assay used: immunoSEQ multiplex PCR; TCRdb lists only in-frame clones, some missing. This table holds just over 150,000 clones, 75% to 80% found once. The sequenced material came from PBMCs. The source is a woman aged 40 to 55 in good health and CMV-seronegative.

The J gene is TRBJ1-4, the V gene TRBV5-1; D perhaps matches TRBD1 (6 bases). The CDR3 is made up of 12 amino acids. Germline CDR1 SGHRS, CDR2 YFSETQ. Trimming cost V 4 bases and J 7 bases, with 8 bases left between them. The CDR3 sequence: CASSIRGEKLFF. The DNA for the CDR3 is TGCGCCAGCAGCATCAGGGGTGAAAAACTGTTTTTT.

The chain carries TRBV5-4 and TRBJ2-5; 7 bases align to TRBD1. The CDR3 is made up of 13 amino acids. Germline lookup yields CDR1 SGHNT and CDR2 YYREEE (reference sequence). The trim removed 4 bases at V and 4 bases at J, leaving 4 bases unmatched. CDR3 DNA sequence: TGTGCCAGCAGCGAAGGGGGCACAGAGACCCAGTACTTC. This sequence encodes CASSEGGTETQYF.

The rearrangement joins TRBV7-9 to TRBJ2-2; TRBD1 matches at 9 bases. The CDR3 totals 16 residues. Germline V gene data show CDR1 as SEHNR and CDR2 as FQNEAQ (reference sequence). With 4 bases clipped from V and 0 bases from J, the junction kept 3 bases outside the gene matches. CDR3 nucleotide sequence: TGTGCCAGCAGCTCGGGACAGGGTTCGAACACCGGGGAGCTGTTTTTT. Residues: CASSSGQGSNTGELFF.

This clone was seen only a few times. The chain has TRBV28 and TRBJ2-6, with 8 bases identical to TRBD1. CDR1 is MDHEN, CDR2 SYDVKM, per germline. V dropped 3 bases and J dropped 3; count of bases not matched to a gene: 4. The CDR3 loop spans 16 amino acids. CDR3 region: CASSFPGQGGANVLTF. DNA of the CDR3: TGTGCCAGCAGTTTCCCCGGACAGGGTGGGGCCAACGTCCTGACTTTC. Supplemented by reference TRBV28 and TRBJ2-6, the full variable domain reads DVKVTQSSRYLVKRTGEKVFLECVQDMDHENMFWYRQDPGLGLRLIYFSYDVKMKEKGDIPEGYSVSREKKERFSLILESASTNQTSMYLCASSFPGQGGANVLTFGAGSRLTVL.

Note on this clone: At the DNA level, this CDR3 is encoded by other sequences in the same sample as well. CDR3 nucleotides: TGTGCCAGCAGTTACGACAGTTTGAACACTGAAGCTTTCTTT. This translates into CASSYDSLNTEAFF. The gene calls are TRBV6-5 and TRBJ1-1; tentatively, D is TRBD1 (5 bases). The CDR3 totals 14 residues. Germline V CDR1 and CDR2: MNHEY, SVGAGI. V was cut by 2 bases and J by 0 bases, with 7 bases left in between.

This clone was seen only once. The junction departs from the called germline gene at one end, perhaps through a read error. Other nucleotide sequences in the sample specify the same CDR3. The V call is TRBV27, the J call TRBJ1-2, with a tentative D call TRBD1 (5 bases). In germline, CDR1 is MNHEY, CDR2 SMNVEV (reference sequence). The CDR3 contains 18 residues. For the CDR3, the DNA is TGCGCCAGCAGTTTTTCTCGATTGGGCAGGGCCAATAACTATGGCTACACCTTC. As protein: CASSFSRLGRANNYGYTF.

The genes are TRBV7-8 and TRBJ1-1, with a possible D match to TRBD1 (5 bases). The V gene's germline CDR1 is SGHVS and CDR2 FQNEAQ. Deletions cut 4 bases from V and 6 bases from J, with 15 bases between. This CDR3 region has 14 residues. The DNA of the CDR3 is TGTGCCAGCAGCTACGGGGGGGGAAGGTCTGAAGCTTTCTTT. Translation: CASSYGGGRSEAFF.

Concerning this clone itself: A read error may account for a junction end that differs from germline. The sample contains more than one DNA sequence encoding this CDR3. The chain is built from TRBV7-9 and TRBJ1-1; D is possibly TRBD1 (5 bases). The germline V gene has CDR1 SEHNR and CDR2 FQNEAQ (reference sequence). The CDR3 totals 14 residues. The CDR3, as DNA: TGTGCCAGCAGCCCCCTGGGGGGGAACACCGAAGCTTTCTTT. It codes for CASSPLGGNTEAFF. Variable domain in full (rest from reference TRBV7-9 and TRBJ1-1): DTGVSQNPRHKITKRGQNVTFRCDPISEHNRLYWYRQTLGQGPEFLTYFQNEAQLEKSRLLSDRFSAERPKGSFSTLEIQRTEQGDSAMYLCASSPLGGNTEAFFGQGTRLTVV.